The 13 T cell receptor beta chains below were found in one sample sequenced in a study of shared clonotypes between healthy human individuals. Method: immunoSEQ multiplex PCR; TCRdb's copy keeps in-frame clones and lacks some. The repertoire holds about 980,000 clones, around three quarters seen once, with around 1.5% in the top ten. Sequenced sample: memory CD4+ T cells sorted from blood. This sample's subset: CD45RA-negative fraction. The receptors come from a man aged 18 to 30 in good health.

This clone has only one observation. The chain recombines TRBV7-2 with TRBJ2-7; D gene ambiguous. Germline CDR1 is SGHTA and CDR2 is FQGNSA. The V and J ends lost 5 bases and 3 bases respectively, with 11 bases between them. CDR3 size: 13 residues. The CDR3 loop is CASSLTAHYEQYF. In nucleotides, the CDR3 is TGTGCCAGCAGCCTCACCGCGCACTACGAGCAGTACTTC.

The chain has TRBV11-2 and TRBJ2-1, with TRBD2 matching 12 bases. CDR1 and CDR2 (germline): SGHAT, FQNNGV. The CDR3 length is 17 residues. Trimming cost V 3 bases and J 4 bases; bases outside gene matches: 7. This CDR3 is CASSLDLAGGVYNEQFF. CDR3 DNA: TGTGCCAGCAGCTTGGATCTAGCGGGAGGGGTTTACAATGAGCAGTTCTTC. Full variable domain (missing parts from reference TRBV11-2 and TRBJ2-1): EAGVAQSPRYKIIEKRQSVAFWCNPISGHATLYWYQQILGQGPKLLIQFQNNGVVDDSQLPKDRFSAERLKGVDSTLKIQPAKLEDSAVYLCASSLDLAGGVYNEQFFGPGTRLTVL.

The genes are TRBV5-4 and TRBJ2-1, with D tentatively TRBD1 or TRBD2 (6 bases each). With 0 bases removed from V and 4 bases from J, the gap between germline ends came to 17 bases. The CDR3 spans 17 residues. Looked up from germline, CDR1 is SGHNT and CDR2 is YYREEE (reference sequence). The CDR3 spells CASSLAGSGGGYNEQFF. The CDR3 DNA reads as TGTGCCAGCAGCTTGGCCGGATCTGGAGGGGGATACAATGAGCAGTTCTTC.

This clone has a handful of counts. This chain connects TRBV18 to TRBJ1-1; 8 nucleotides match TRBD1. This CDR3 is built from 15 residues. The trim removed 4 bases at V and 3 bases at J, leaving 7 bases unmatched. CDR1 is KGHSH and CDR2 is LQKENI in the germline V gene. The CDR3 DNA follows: TGTGCCAGCTCACTCTACACAGGGGGGGACACTGAAGCTTTCTTT. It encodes CASSLYTGGDTEAFF.

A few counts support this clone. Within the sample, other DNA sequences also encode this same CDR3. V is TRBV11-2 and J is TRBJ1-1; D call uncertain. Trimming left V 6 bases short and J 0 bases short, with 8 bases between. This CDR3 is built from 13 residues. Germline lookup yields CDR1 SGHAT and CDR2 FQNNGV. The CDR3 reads CASSTTVNTEAFF. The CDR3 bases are TGTGCCAGCAGTACGACGGTGAACACTGAAGCTTTCTTT. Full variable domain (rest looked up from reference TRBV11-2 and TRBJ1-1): EAGVAQSPRYKIIEKRQSVAFWCNPISGHATLYWYQQILGQGPKLLIQFQNNGVVDDSQLPKDRFSAERLKGVDSTLKIQPAKLEDSAVYLCASSTTVNTEAFFGQGTRLTVV.

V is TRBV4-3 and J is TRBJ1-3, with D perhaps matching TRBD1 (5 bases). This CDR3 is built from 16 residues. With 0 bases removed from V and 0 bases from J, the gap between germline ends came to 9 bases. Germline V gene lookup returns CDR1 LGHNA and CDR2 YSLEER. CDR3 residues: CASSQDPGGSGNTIYF. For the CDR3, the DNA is TGCGCCAGCAGCCAAGATCCCGGGGGCTCTGGAAACACCATATATTTT.

The CDR3, as DNA: TGTGCCAGCAGTGATCGGGACAGGGGGGGAGATACGCAGTATTTT. This gives the protein CASSDRDRGGDTQYF. V gene TRBV25-1 combines with J gene TRBJ2-3; 11 bases are a match to TRBD1. The ends lost 3 bases at V and 5 bases at J; junction bases unmatched: 4. CDR3 length: 15 amino acids. Germline V gives CDR1 MGHDK, CDR2 SYGVNS.

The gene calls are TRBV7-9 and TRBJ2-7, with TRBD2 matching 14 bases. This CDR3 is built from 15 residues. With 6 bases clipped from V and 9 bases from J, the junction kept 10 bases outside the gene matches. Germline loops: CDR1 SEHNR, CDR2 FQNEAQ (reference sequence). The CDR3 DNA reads TGTGCCAGCAGTCCTTACAGGGGGACTAGCGGGAGGCAGTACTTC. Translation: CASSPYRGTSGRQYF.

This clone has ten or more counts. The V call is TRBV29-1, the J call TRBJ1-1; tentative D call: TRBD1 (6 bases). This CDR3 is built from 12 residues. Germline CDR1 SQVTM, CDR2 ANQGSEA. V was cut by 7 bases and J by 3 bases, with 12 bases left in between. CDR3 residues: CSGHRGHTEAFF. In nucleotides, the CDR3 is TGCAGCGGCCATCGGGGGCACACTGAAGCTTTCTTT.

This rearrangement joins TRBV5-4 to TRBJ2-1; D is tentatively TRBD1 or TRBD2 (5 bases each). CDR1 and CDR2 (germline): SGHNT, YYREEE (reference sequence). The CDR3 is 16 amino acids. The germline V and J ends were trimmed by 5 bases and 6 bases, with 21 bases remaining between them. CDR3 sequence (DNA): TGTGCCAGCAGTGAGGGGTCCAGCCTAAATAGCAATGAGCAGTTCTTC. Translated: CASSEGSSLNSNEQFF.

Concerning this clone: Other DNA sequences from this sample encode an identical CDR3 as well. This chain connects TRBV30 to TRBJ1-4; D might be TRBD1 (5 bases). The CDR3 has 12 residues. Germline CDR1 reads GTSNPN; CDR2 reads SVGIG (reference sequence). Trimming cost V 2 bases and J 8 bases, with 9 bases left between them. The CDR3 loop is CAWSTGGEKLFF. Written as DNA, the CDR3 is TGTGCCTGGAGTACTGGGGGGGAAAAACTGTTTTTT.

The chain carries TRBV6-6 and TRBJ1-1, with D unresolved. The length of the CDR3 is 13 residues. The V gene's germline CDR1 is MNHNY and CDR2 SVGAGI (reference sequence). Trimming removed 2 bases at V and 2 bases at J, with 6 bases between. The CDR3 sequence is CASSYVFNTEAFF. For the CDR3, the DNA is TGTGCCAGCAGTTACGTATTTAACACTGAAGCTTTCTTT.

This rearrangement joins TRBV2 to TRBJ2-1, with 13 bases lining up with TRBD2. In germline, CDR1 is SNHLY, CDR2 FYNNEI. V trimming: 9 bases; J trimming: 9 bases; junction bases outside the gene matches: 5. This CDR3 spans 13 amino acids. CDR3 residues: CASRTSGGSEQFF. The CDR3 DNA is TGTGCCAGTAGGACTAGCGGGGGATCTGAGCAGTTCTTC.